This is a list of T cell receptor beta chains from one sample in a study of blood T cells in healthy people across ages. TCRdb itself ran the 5' RACE reads through MiXCR, one entry per CDR3 protein. Altogether some 890,000 distinct CDR3 sequences are present, 25% to 35% being singletons, with the ten largest covering 10%. The sample was also reused in another study, on T cells of mothers and their children.

The sequencing sample was made of blood. Receptors were obtained from a woman in her 40s in good health. Each CDR3 is given with its conserved first and last residue. The D gene is left open where the match is weak. Not every row has a clone size; where given, it reads once, few, many or a size class.

D: TRBD2; V: TRBV25-1; size: NA; J: TRBJ2-7; CDR3: CASSERAGGFYEQYF; DNA: TGTGCCAGCAGTGAACGGGCGGGGGGGTTCTACGAGCAGTACTTC
D: NA; V: TRBV7-2; size: many; J: TRBJ2-1; CDR3: CASRRDIGSYNEQFF; DNA: TGTGCCAGCCGACGGGACATCGGTTCCTACAATGAGCAGTTCTTC
D: TRBD1; V: TRBV20-1; size: NA; J: TRBJ2-4; CDR3: CSARGDRAQYF; DNA: TGCAGTGCTAGAGGAGACAGGGCGCAGTACTTC
D: NA; V: TRBV12-3/TRBV12-4; size: few; J: TRBJ2-7; CDR3: CASSLRGVPYEQYF; DNA: TGTGCCAGCAGTTTAAGAGGGGTCCCATACGAGCAGTACTTC
D: TRBD1; V: TRBV12-3/TRBV12-4; size: few; J: TRBJ1-1; CDR3: CASSLPFGTGGRNTEAFF; DNA: TGTGCCAGCAGTTTGCCGTTCGGGACAGGGGGCAGGAACACTGAAGCTTTCTTT
D: NA; V: TRBV12-3/TRBV12-4; size: many; J: TRBJ1-1; CDR3: CASSGPTGNTEAFF; DNA: TGTGCCAGCAGTGGGCCAACAGGGAACACTGAAGCTTTCTTT
D: NA; V: TRBV7-9; size: few; J: TRBJ2-3; CDR3: CASSSPAGGLSHTQYF; DNA: TGTGCCAGCAGCTCCCCGGCGGGCGGGCTCTCGCATACGCAGTATTTT
D: NA; V: TRBV9; size: NA; J: TRBJ1-1; CDR3: CASSVQMNTEAFF; DNA: TGTGCCAGCAGCGTACAGATGAACACTGAAGCTTTCTTT
D: NA; V: TRBV2; size: NA; J: TRBJ1-2; CDR3: CASSEREDYGHTF; DNA: TGTGCCAGCAGTGAAAGGGAGGACTATGGCCACACCTTC
D: NA; V: TRBV24-1; size: NA; J: TRBJ2-3; CDR3: CATSEASTNTQYF; DNA: TGTGCCACCAGTGAAGCCAGCACGAATACGCAGTATTTT
D: NA; V: TRBV6-4; size: NA; J: TRBJ2-5; CDR3: CASSDSELEVYKQYF; DNA: TGTGCCAGCAGTGACTCGGAACTGGAGGTATACAAGCAGTACTTC
D: NA; V: TRBV7-3; size: NA; J: TRBJ1-1; CDR3: CASGLQRLMNTEAFF; DNA: TGTGCCAGCGGCTTACAACGGCTCATGAACACTGAAGCTTTCTTT
D: NA; V: TRBV5-1; size: many; J: TRBJ1-2; CDR3: CASSLGSLSYGYTF; DNA: TGCGCCAGCAGCTTGGGTAGTCTATCCTATGGCTACACCTTC
D: NA; V: TRBV5-6; size: many; J: TRBJ2-7; CDR3: CASSLPGDSYEQYF; DNA: TGTGCCAGCAGCCTGCCAGGGGATTCCTACGAGCAGTACTTC
D: TRBD1; V: TRBV28; size: NA; J: TRBJ2-5; CDR3: CASSPPGQGVETQYF; DNA: TGTGCCAGCAGTCCTCCGGGACAGGGAGTAGAGACCCAGTACTTC
D: TRBD1; V: TRBV4-3; size: many; J: TRBJ2-6; CDR3: CASSPTGGSGANVLTF; DNA: TGCGCCAGCAGCCCCACAGGGGGCTCTGGGGCCAACGTCCTGACTTTC
D: NA; V: TRBV15; size: many; J: TRBJ2-1; CDR3: CATSRDRYEQFF; DNA: TGTGCCACCAGCAGAGATAGGTATGAGCAGTTCTTC
D: NA; V: TRBV15; size: few; J: TRBJ1-1; CDR3: CATNHDRAMNTEAFF; DNA: TGTGCCACCAACCACGACAGAGCCATGAACACTGAAGCTTTCTTT
D: TRBD1; V: TRBV5-1; size: few; J: TRBJ2-7; CDR3: CASTQTGGTYEQYF; DNA: TGCGCCAGCACTCAGACAGGGGGTACCTACGAGCAGTACTTC
D: TRBD1; V: TRBV6-2/TRBV6-3; size: NA; J: TRBJ1-1; CDR3: CACSYPTGAPNTEAFF; DNA: TGTGCCTGCAGTTACCCCACAGGGGCGCCGAACACTGAAGCTTTCTTT
D: NA; V: TRBV9; size: many; J: TRBJ2-7; CDR3: CASSVGASTYEQYF; DNA: TGTGCCAGCAGCGTAGGCGCTTCCACCTACGAGCAGTACTTC
D: NA; V: TRBV5-1; size: few; J: TRBJ2-3; CDR3: CASSSRASKDTQYF; DNA: TGCGCCAGCAGCTCCCGGGCTTCAAAGGATACGCAGTATTTT
D: NA; V: TRBV19; size: NA; J: TRBJ2-5; CDR3: CASSNTRAETQYF; DNA: TGTGCCAGTAGCAATACTAGGGCGGAGACCCAGTACTTC
D: NA; V: TRBV20-1; size: many; J: TRBJ2-1; CDR3: CSARLAEQFF; DNA: TGCAGTGCGCGGTTGGCGGAGCAGTTCTTC
D: TRBD1; V: TRBV6-5; size: once; J: TRBJ1-1; CDR3: CASLPDRVGTEAFF; DNA: TGTGCCAGCCTCCCGGACAGGGTGGGGACTGAAGCTTTCTTT
D: TRBD1; V: TRBV27; size: few; J: TRBJ1-2; CDR3: CASSSFGTGNYGYTF; DNA: TGTGCCAGCAGTTCATTTGGGACAGGGAACTATGGCTACACCTTC